This T cell receptor (beta chain) was sequenced in a study of T-cell memory formation after mild COVID-19. The sample holds a few counts of this clonotype. Its target is unknown. In TCRdb, the 5' RACE reads were re-called with MiXCR into one record per CDR3 protein. The table shows approximately 450,000 distinct CDR3 sequences, with 15% to 20% occurring only once. Germline-derived CDR1 and CDR2 are SEHNR and FQNEAQ (reference sequence). The length of the CDR3 is 12 residues. The V end lost 4 bases, the J end lost 8 bases, and 9 bases lay between the germline ends. The study, taken as a whole, reports: Contracting CD4+ clones sat mainly in CM and EM; CD8+ in EMRA. Clones shrinking between day 15 and 85 showed a balanced CD4/CD8 split, and those that grew later tilted toward CD4+.

The chain carries TRBV7-9 and TRBJ2-1, with a weak D call TRBD2 (6 bases). The TCR originated in an adult woman who had mild COVID-19 (a few samples of this study predate the infection). Cell type and time point are not known. The material sequenced was PBMCs or a T cell subset sorted from them (not recorded which). This CDR3 reads CASSWPGDEQFF. The CDR3 DNA follows: TGTGCCAGCAGCTGGCCGGGGGATGAGCAGTTCTTC.